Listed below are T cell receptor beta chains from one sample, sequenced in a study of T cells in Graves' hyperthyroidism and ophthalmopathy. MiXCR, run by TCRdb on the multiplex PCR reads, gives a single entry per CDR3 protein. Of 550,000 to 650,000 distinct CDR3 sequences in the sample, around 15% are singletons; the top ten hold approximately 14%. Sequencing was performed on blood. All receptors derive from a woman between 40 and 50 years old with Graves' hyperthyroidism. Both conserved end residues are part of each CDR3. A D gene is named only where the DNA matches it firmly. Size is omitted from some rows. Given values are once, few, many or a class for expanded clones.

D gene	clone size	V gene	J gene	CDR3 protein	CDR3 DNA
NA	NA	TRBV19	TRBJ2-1	CASRTQGGPSNEQFF	TGTGCCAGTAGAACACAGGGGGGGCCCTCTAATGAGCAGTTCTTC
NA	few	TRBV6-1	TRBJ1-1	CASTDRTEAFF	TGTGCCAGCACCGACCGAACTGAAGCTTTCTTT
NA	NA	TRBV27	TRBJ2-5	CASSQGQIETQYF	TGTGCCAGCAGCCAAGGGCAGATAGAGACCCAGTACTTC
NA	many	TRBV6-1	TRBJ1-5	CASSERGTNQPQHF	TGTGCCAGCAGTGAACGAGGGACCAATCAGCCCCAGCATTTT
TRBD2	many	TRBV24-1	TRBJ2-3	CATSDSGRRLARTDTQYF	TGTGCCACCAGTGATTCCGGACGGAGACTAGCGCGCACAGATACGCAGTATTTT
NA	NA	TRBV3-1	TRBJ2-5	CASSHRGGGKQETQYF	TGTGCCAGCAGCCACAGGGGGGGAGGGAAACAAGAGACCCAGTACTTC
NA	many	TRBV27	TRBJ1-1	CASSSGAKGMNTEAFF	TGTGCCAGCAGTTCAGGGGCGAAGGGGATGAACACTGAAGCTTTCTTT
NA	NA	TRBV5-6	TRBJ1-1	CASSFEGDTEAFF	TGTGCCAGCAGCTTTGAGGGGGACACTGAAGCTTTCTTT
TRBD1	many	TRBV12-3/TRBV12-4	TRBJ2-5	CASSSTSDRGRETQYF	TGTGCCAGCAGTTCAACCTCGGACAGGGGCCGAGAGACCCAGTACTTC
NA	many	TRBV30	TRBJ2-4	CAWSVWGGKNIQYF	TGTGCCTGGAGTGTCTGGGGAGGCAAAAACATTCAGTACTTC
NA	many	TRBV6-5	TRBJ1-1	CASSYGSGDNTEAFF	TGTGCCAGCAGTTACGGTTCAGGAGACAACACTGAAGCTTTCTTT
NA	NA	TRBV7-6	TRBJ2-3	CASSQSGVASDTQYF	TGTGCCAGCAGCCAGAGTGGAGTAGCTTCGGATACGCAGTATTTT
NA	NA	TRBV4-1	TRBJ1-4	CASSQATGEKLFF	TGCGCCAGCAGCCAAGCCACAGGTGAAAAACTGTTTTTT
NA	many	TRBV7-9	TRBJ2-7	CASSSLDAARGGYEQYF	TGTGCCAGCAGCTCGCTAGACGCAGCCCGGGGTGGCTACGAGCAGTACTTC
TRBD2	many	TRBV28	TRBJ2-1	CASSPRKLAGADNEQFF	TGTGCCAGCAGTCCACGAAAACTAGCGGGAGCCGACAATGAGCAGTTCTTC
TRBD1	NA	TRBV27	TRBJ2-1	CASRKAGGAPDEQFF	TGTGCCAGCAGAAAGGCAGGGGGCGCCCCGGATGAGCAGTTCTTC
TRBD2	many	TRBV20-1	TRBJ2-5	CSANGLAPDGETQYF	TGCAGTGCTAATGGACTAGCCCCAGACGGAGAGACCCAGTACTTC
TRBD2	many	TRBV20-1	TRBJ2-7	CSAKLAGGYEQYF	TGCAGTGCAAAGCTAGCGGGAGGTTACGAGCAGTACTTC
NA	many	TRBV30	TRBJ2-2	CAWRGTAITGELFF	TGTGCCTGGAGGGGAACAGCTATCACCGGGGAGCTGTTTTTT
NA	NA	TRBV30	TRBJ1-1	CAWTLAGRNTEAFF	TGTGCCTGGACCCTGGCCGGAAGGAACACTGAAGCTTTCTTT
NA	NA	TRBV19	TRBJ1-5	CASNPRGGNQPQHF	TGTGCCAGTAACCCCCGAGGTGGCAATCAGCCCCAGCATTTT
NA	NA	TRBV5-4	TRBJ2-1	CASSFPDSPGDEQFF	TGTGCCAGCAGCTTTCCCGACTCCCCTGGGGATGAGCAGTTCTTC
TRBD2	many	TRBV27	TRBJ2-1	CASSLFLAGVSYNEQFF	TGTGCCAGCAGTTTATTCCTAGCGGGGGTCTCCTACAATGAGCAGTTCTTC
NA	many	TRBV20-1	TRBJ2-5	CSARSDYPYQETQYF	TGCAGTGCTAGATCTGACTATCCGTACCAAGAGACCCAGTACTTC
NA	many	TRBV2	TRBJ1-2	CAMPGASYGYTF	TGTGCCATGCCAGGGGCTAGCTATGGCTACACCTTC
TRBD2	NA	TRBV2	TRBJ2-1	CASGTGTSGYNEQFF	TGTGCCAGCGGGACCGGGACTAGCGGATACAATGAGCAGTTCTTC
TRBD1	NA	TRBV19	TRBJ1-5	CASSLRRTGSSNQPQHF	TGTGCCAGTAGTCTCCGCCGGACAGGGTCTAGCAATCAGCCCCAGCATTTT
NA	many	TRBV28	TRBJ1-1	CASSLGRGPAFF	TGTGCCAGCAGTTTGGGCAGAGGACCAGCTTTCTTT
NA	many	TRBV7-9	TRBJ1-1	CASSLLGLNTEAFF	TGTGCCAGCAGCTTACTGGGATTGAACACTGAAGCTTTCTTT
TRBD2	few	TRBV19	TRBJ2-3	CASSMRREGPTDTQYF	TGTGCCAGTAGTATGCGGCGGGAGGGCCCCACAGATACGCAGTATTTT
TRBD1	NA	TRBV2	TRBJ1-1	CASSEFPGTGITEAFF	TGTGCCAGCAGTGAATTTCCCGGGACAGGCATTACTGAAGCTTTCTTT
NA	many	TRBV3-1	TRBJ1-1	CASSQDQGNTEAFF	TGTGCCAGCAGCCAAGATCAGGGAAACACTGAAGCTTTCTTT
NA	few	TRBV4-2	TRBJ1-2	CASSQETIHGYTF	TGTGCCAGCAGCCAAGAGACTATACATGGCTACACCTTC
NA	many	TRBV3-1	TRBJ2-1	CASSLDSRGEQFF	TGTGCCAGCAGTCTAGATTCGAGAGGTGAGCAGTTCTTC
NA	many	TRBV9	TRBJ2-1	CASSVAGAGYNEQFF	TGTGCCAGCAGCGTAGCGGGAGCTGGCTACAATGAGCAGTTCTTC
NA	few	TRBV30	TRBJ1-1	CAWSPSPEQLAFF	TGTGCCTGGAGCCCTAGCCCGGAACAATTGGCTTTCTTT
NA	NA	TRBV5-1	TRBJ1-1	CASSFGEDTEAFF	TGCGCCAGCAGCTTCGGAGAGGACACTGAAGCTTTCTTT
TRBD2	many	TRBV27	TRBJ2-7	CASSSSSSGYYEQYF	TGTGCCAGCAGTTCCTCTTCTAGCGGGTACTACGAGCAGTACTTC
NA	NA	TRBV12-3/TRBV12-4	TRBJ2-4	CASSLRTMGSGPVAKNIQYF	TGTGCCAGCAGTTTAAGGACGATGGGGTCTGGGCCTGTAGCCAAAAACATTCAGTACTTC
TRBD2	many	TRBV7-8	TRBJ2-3	CASSLGDARLAGDAQYF	TGTGCCAGCAGCTTAGGCGACGCTCGACTAGCGGGAGATGCGCAGTATTTT
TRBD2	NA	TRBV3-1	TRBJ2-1	CASSQGASGRAYNEQFF	TGTGCCAGCAGCCAAGGGGCTAGCGGGAGGGCCTACAATGAGCAGTTCTTC
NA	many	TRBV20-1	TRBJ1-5	CSARDLVRGSPSNQPQHF	TGCAGTGCTAGAGATCTGGTCAGGGGCTCCCCTAGCAATCAGCCCCAGCATTTT
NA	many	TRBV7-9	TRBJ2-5	CASSLYSKGETQYF	TGTGCCAGCAGCTTATACAGTAAAGGAGAGACCCAGTACTTC
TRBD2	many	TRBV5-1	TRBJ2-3	CASSLLAGGTDTQYF	TGTGCCAGCAGTTTACTAGCGGGAGGCACAGATACGCAGTATTTT
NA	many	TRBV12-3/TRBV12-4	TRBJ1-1	CASSPSPIYMNTEAFF	TGTGCCAGCAGTCCCAGTCCCATCTACATGAACACTGAAGCTTTCTTT
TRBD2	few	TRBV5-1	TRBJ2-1	CASSWGSREGVFF	TGCGCCAGCAGCTGGGGGTCGAGGGAGGGAGTGTTCTTC
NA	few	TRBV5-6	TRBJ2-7	CASSLVDPDYEQYF	TGTGCCAGCAGCTTGGTGGACCCAGACTACGAGCAGTACTTC
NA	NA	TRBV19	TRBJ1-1	CASIGQVPMNTEAFF	TGTGCCAGTATCGGGCAGGTTCCAATGAACACTGAAGCTTTCTTT
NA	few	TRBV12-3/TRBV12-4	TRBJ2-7	CASSSGQYYEQYF	TGTGCCAGCAGTTCCGGACAGTACTACGAGCAGTACTTC
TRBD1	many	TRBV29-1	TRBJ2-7	CSVEARGTYEQYF	TGCAGCGTTGAAGCCAGGGGGACCTACGAGCAGTACTTC
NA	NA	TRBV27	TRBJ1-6	CASSVTDNSPLHF	TGTGCCAGCAGTGTGACGGATAATTCACCCCTCCACTTT
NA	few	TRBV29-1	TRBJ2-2	CIGGDRVTGELFF	TGCATCGGGGGGGACAGGGTCACCGGGGAGCTGTTTTTT
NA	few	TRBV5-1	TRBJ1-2	CASSSPAPGGYGYTF	TGCGCCAGCAGCTCTCCTGCCCCAGGTGGCTATGGCTACACCTTC